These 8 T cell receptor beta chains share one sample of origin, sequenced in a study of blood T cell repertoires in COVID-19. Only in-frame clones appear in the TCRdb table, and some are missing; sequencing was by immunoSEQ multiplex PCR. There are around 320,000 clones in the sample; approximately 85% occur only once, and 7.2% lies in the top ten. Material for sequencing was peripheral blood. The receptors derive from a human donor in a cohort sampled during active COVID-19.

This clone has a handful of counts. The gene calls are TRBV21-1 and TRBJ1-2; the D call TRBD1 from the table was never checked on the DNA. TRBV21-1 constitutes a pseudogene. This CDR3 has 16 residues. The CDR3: CASSTAGTGANYGYTF. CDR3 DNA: TGTGCCAGCAGCACCGCCGGGACAGGAGCTAACTATGGCTACACCTTC.

The CDR3 loop reads CASSPTGRTEAFF. DNA for the CDR3: TGTGCCAGCAGCCCGACAGGGCGGACTGAAGCTTTCTTT. The J gene is TRBJ1-1, the V gene TRBV3-1 (or the pseudogene TRBV3-2), with TRBD1 identical over 7 bases. The length of the CDR3 is 13 residues. The junction had 4 bases not matched to a gene; V was cut back by 4 bases and J by 5 bases. CDR1 LGHDT and CDR2 YNNKEL come from the germline V gene (reference sequence).

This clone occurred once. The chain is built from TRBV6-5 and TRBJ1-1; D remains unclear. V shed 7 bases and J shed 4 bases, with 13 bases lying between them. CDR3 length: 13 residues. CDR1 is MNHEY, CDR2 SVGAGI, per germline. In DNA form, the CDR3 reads TGTGCCAGCAATCCGTCTATGTCCACTGAAGCTTTCTTT. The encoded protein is CASNPSMSTEAFF.

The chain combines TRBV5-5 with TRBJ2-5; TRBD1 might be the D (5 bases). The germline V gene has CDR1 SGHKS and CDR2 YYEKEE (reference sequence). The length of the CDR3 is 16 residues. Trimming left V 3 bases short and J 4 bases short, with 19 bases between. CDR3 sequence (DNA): TGTGCCAGCAGCTCCTCATTGTCAGGGCGTCGAGAGACCCAGTACTTC. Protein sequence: CASSSSLSGRRETQYF.

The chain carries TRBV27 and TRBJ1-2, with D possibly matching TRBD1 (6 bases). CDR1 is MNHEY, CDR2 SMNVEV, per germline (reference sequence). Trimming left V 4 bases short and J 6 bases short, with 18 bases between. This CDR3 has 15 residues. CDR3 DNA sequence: TGTGCCAGCAGTTCCCGGGGGGGGCAGATAGATGGCTACACCTTC. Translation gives CASSSRGGQIDGYTF.

The DNA for the CDR3 is TGTGCCAGCAGCCCTCAACAGCTAACTAATGAAAAACTGTTTTTT. This translates into CASSPQQLTNEKLFF. This chain links TRBV7-6 with TRBJ1-4; D is undetermined. The V end lost 5 bases, the J end lost 1 base, and 11 bases lay between the germline ends. There are 15 residues in the CDR3. In germline, CDR1 is SGHVS, CDR2 FNYEAQ.

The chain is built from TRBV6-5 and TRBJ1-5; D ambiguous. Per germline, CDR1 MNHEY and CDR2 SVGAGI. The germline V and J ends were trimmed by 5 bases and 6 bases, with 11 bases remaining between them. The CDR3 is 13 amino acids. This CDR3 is CASSPSRGQPQHF. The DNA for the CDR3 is TGTGCCAGCAGTCCCTCACGGGGTCAGCCCCAGCATTTT.

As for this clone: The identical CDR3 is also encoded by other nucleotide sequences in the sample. CDR3 sequence (DNA): TGTGCCAGCAGCTTCCGGGGGAACACTGAAGCTTTCTTT. It yields the protein CASSFRGNTEAFF. V gene TRBV11-3 combines with J gene TRBJ1-1; D is undetermined. Between the trimmed V and J ends, which lost 3 bases and 1 base, there was a span of 6 bases. In germline, CDR1 is SGHNT, CDR2 YENEEA. The CDR3 contains 13 residues.